A selection of T cell receptor beta chains follows, all from one sample in a study of blood T cell repertoires in COVID-19. Assay: immunoSEQ multiplex PCR; the TCRdb copy retains only in-frame clones and omits some. The sample has 130,000 or so clones, around 82% seen once; the top ten hold under 6%. The material sequenced was peripheral blood. The receptors shown here come from a man of 80 years or more with active or convalescent COVID-19. CDR3s include the opening cysteine and the closing phenylalanine or tryptophan. Fields, in order: D gene, J gene, clone size, V gene, CDR3 protein, CDR3 DNA. A D gene is named only where the DNA matches it firmly. Size is omitted from some rows. Given values are once, few, many or a class for expanded clones.

D gene: TRBD1
J gene: TRBJ2-7
clone size: .
V gene: TRBV11-2
CDR3 protein: CASSLLGQGAYEQYF
CDR3 DNA: TGTGCCAGCAGCTTATTGGGACAGGGGGCGTACGAGCAGTACTTC

D gene: .
J gene: TRBJ1-5
clone size: .
V gene: TRBV19
CDR3 protein: CASSISRVSNQPQHF
CDR3 DNA: TGTGCCAGTAGTATTTCCCGTGTTTCCAATCAGCCCCAGCATTTT

D gene: TRBD2
J gene: TRBJ2-7
clone size: .
V gene: TRBV6-5
CDR3 protein: CASLKRDSIYEQYF
CDR3 DNA: TGTGCCAGCCTAAAGCGGGACTCCATCTACGAGCAGTACTTC

D gene: TRBD1
J gene: TRBJ2-2
clone size: .
V gene: TRBV7-2
CDR3 protein: CASSIRQGATGELFF
CDR3 DNA: TGTGCCAGCAGCATAAGACAGGGGGCAACCGGGGAGCTGTTTTTT

D gene: .
J gene: TRBJ1-4
clone size: .
V gene: TRBV19
CDR3 protein: CASSIVGRGLNEKLFF
CDR3 DNA: TGTGCCAGTAGTATAGTGGGCAGGGGCCTTAATGAAAAACTGTTTTTT

D gene: .
J gene: TRBJ2-7
clone size: few
V gene: TRBV7-2
CDR3 protein: CASSLEGRGVYEQYF
CDR3 DNA: TGTGCCAGCAGCTTAGAAGGGAGGGGGGTTTACGAGCAGTACTTC

D gene: .
J gene: TRBJ1-2
clone size: .
V gene: TRBV20-1
CDR3 protein: CSARHSGYTF
CDR3 DNA: TGCAGTGCTAGACATAGTGGCTACACCTTC

D gene: TRBD2
J gene: TRBJ2-3
clone size: .
V gene: TRBV9
CDR3 protein: CASSSGLAGGSFTSTDTQYF
CDR3 DNA: TGTGCCAGCAGCTCCGGACTAGCGGGGGGTTCATTTACTAGCACAGATACGCAGTATTTT

D gene: TRBD2
J gene: TRBJ2-1
clone size: .
V gene: TRBV30
CDR3 protein: CAWSRAGGAYNEQFF
CDR3 DNA: TGTGCCTGGAGTCGGGCGGGGGGGGCCTACAATGAGCAGTTCTTC

D gene: .
J gene: TRBJ2-7
clone size: .
V gene: TRBV3-1/TRBV3-2
CDR3 protein: CASSPPGEFSQYF
CDR3 DNA: TGTGCCAGCAGCCCCCCGGGGGAGTTCTCGCAGTACTTC

D gene: .
J gene: TRBJ1-1
clone size: once
V gene: TRBV3-1/TRBV3-2
CDR3 protein: CASSTGNTEAFF
CDR3 DNA: TGTGCCAGCAGCACAGGGAACACTGAAGCTTTCTTT

D gene: .
J gene: TRBJ1-1
clone size: .
V gene: TRBV5-1
CDR3 protein: CASSLYVREGTEAFF
CDR3 DNA: TGCGCCAGCAGCTTGTACGTCCGAGAGGGCACTGAAGCTTTCTTT

D gene: TRBD2
J gene: TRBJ2-7
clone size: .
V gene: TRBV27
CDR3 protein: CASSLWGGEQYF
CDR3 DNA: TGTGCCAGCAGTTTATGGGGGGGCGAGCAGTACTTC

D gene: .
J gene: TRBJ1-1
clone size: .
V gene: TRBV3-1/TRBV3-2
CDR3 protein: CASSQVQGEAFF
CDR3 DNA: TGTGCCAGCAGCCAAGTTCAGGGTGAAGCTTTCTTT

D gene: .
J gene: TRBJ1-2
clone size: .
V gene: TRBV28
CDR3 protein: CASREGTAGGYTF
CDR3 DNA: TGTGCCAGCAGGGAAGGGACGGCGGGAGGCTACACCTTC

D gene: TRBD2
J gene: TRBJ2-1
clone size: .
V gene: TRBV5-4
CDR3 protein: CASSFSGGANEQFF
CDR3 DNA: TGTGCCAGCAGCTTTAGCGGGGGGGCCAATGAGCAGTTCTTC

D gene: .
J gene: TRBJ1-2
clone size: .
V gene: TRBV2
CDR3 protein: CATSGREGLGGYTF
CDR3 DNA: TGTGCCACCTCAGGACGGGAGGGATTGGGTGGCTACACCTTC

D gene: TRBD2
J gene: TRBJ2-5
clone size: .
V gene: TRBV4-3
CDR3 protein: CASSPGTSGGGPETQYF
CDR3 DNA: TGCGCCAGCAGCCCAGGGACTAGCGGGGGGGGCCCGGAGACCCAGTACTTC

D gene: TRBD1
J gene: TRBJ2-1
clone size: .
V gene: TRBV29-1
CDR3 protein: CSSEGGQGPTYEQFF
CDR3 DNA: TGCAGCTCCGAAGGGGGACAGGGCCCGACGTATGAGCAGTTCTTC

D gene: TRBD1
J gene: TRBJ1-3
clone size: .
V gene: TRBV19
CDR3 protein: CASSFPTGGVSGNTIYF
CDR3 DNA: TGTGCCAGTAGTTTCCCGACAGGGGGAGTATCTGGAAACACCATATATTTT

D gene: .
J gene: TRBJ1-5
clone size: few
V gene: TRBV7-8
CDR3 protein: CASSLSGQLNQPQHF
CDR3 DNA: TGTGCCAGCAGCTTAAGCGGTCAGCTAAATCAGCCCCAGCATTTT

D gene: .
J gene: TRBJ1-1
clone size: .
V gene: TRBV5-5
CDR3 protein: CASSLVPGDFTEAFF
CDR3 DNA: TGTGCCAGCAGCTTGGTGCCAGGGGATTTCACTGAAGCTTTCTTT

D gene: .
J gene: TRBJ2-2
clone size: .
V gene: TRBV29-1
CDR3 protein: CSVWAALTGELFF
CDR3 DNA: TGCAGCGTTTGGGCCGCTTTGACCGGGGAGCTGTTTTTT